This is a list of T cell receptor beta chains from one sample in a study of T cell changes during pregnancy in multiple sclerosis. Clones were sequenced by immunoSEQ multiplex PCR, and TCRdb holds only the in-frame ones, with some missing. The table lists about 52,000 clones, around nine tenths of them singletons. Sequences were derived from CD4+ T cells from peripheral blood mononuclear cells, sampled before pregnancy. These receptors came from a female donor with multiple sclerosis, enrolled in a pregnancy study. CDR3s include the opening cysteine and the closing phenylalanine or tryptophan. The D gene is left open where the match is weak. For some rows the clone size is stated as once, few or many, or as a class when expanded; others skip it.

j_call d_call v_call clone_size cdr3_nt cdr3_aa
TRBJ2-1 TRBD2 TRBV7-8 - TGTGCCAGCAGCTCTAGCGGGAGTCAGTACAATGAGCAGTTCTTC CASSSSGSQYNEQFF
TRBJ1-1 TRBD1 TRBV2 - TGTGCCAGCTCAGGGGGACCGGCTGAAGCTTTCTTT CASSGGPAEAFF
TRBJ2-1 - TRBV29-1 few TGCAGCGTTACCGGGACTGTCGGCAATGAGCAGTTCTTC CSVTGTVGNEQFF
TRBJ1-2 TRBD1 TRBV19 - TGTGCCAGTAGAAACTGGCCCGCGGGGGCAGGGGGCTTTGGCTACACCTTC CASRNWPAGAGGFGYTF
TRBJ2-3 TRBD1 TRBV29-1 - TGCAGCGTTGAAAGGACAGGCTCTACTAGCACAGATACGCAGTATTTT CSVERTGSTSTDTQYF
TRBJ1-4 - TRBV19 - TGTGCCAGTAGTATATTATCGGACAGCCGTGAAAAACTGTTTTTT CASSILSDSREKLFF
TRBJ1-1 - TRBV28 - TGTGCCAGCAGTTATCAACAGGGCACTGAAGCTTTCTTT CASSYQQGTEAFF
TRBJ2-7 TRBD1 TRBV7-9 - TGTGCCAGCAGCGACGGGACAGGTTACGAGCAGTACTTC CASSDGTGYEQYF
TRBJ2-7 TRBD2 TRBV2 - TGTGCCAGCAGGGTTATGGGGAGGGAAAGGTCCTACGAGCAGTACTTC CASRVMGRERSYEQYF
TRBJ2-7 - TRBV12-2 - TGTGCAAGTCGCCAGCTCCGGACTAGCGGGAGGGCCCCCAGGACCGAGCAGTACTTC CASRQLRTSGRAPRTEQYF
TRBJ1-1 - TRBV19 - TGTGCCAGTAGTATAGGGGGCGGAAACACTGAAGCTTTCTTT CASSIGGGNTEAFF
TRBJ2-5 - TRBV5-4 - TGTGCCAGCAGCTTGGGATCCGGGATCCAAGAGACCCAGTACTTC CASSLGSGIQETQYF
TRBJ1-2 TRBD1 TRBV28 - TGTGCCAGCAGTTTCCCTCTCGGACAGGGGACTGTCTATGGCTACACCTTC CASSFPLGQGTVYGYTF
TRBJ2-3 - TRBV18 - TGTGCCAGCTCACCTCCAAACCCCCGGCCAGGTAGCCGGGGGACAGATACGCAGTATTTT CASSPPNPRPGSRGTDTQYF
TRBJ1-1 - TRBV29-1 once TGCAGCGTGTCACTCACTGCTAACACTGAAGCTTTCTTT CSVSLTANTEAFF
TRBJ1-1 - TRBV19 - TGTGCCAGTAACCGAGGACAGATGAACACTGAAGCTTTCTTT CASNRGQMNTEAFF
TRBJ1-2 - TRBV27 once TGTGCCAGCAGTTTACATCGCGGTAACTATGGCTACACCTTC CASSLHRGNYGYTF
TRBJ1-5 TRBD1 TRBV2 - TGTGCCAGCACCAAAGAGTCGGGACAGAATCAGCCCCAGCATTTT CASTKESGQNQPQHF
TRBJ2-1 - TRBV18 - TGTGCCAGCTCACTAGACAGTTTGCCTCGGAATGAGCAGTTCTTC CASSLDSLPRNEQFF
TRBJ2-1 TRBD2 TRBV7-7 - TGTGCCAGCAGCTTAGCGGCTAGCGGGAACTATGAGCAGTTCTTC CASSLAASGNYEQFF
TRBJ2-7 - TRBV29-1 few TGCAGCGTTGTCCTACAGGGTACTTACGAGCAGTACTTC CSVVLQGTYEQYF
TRBJ1-1 - TRBV30 - TGTGCCTGGAAAAGACAGGCGAACACTGAAGCTTTCTTT CAWKRQANTEAFF
TRBJ1-2 TRBD1 TRBV19 - TGTGCCAGTAGTCCGGGGACAGCGACTTATGGCTACACCTTC CASSPGTATYGYTF
TRBJ2-7 TRBD2 TRBV10-2 - TGCGCCACTAGCACCGGGACTAGCGGACTGGGGGGCGTCCACGAGCAGTACTTC CATSTGTSGLGGVHEQYF
TRBJ2-7 TRBD1 TRBV5-6 - TGTGCCAGCAGCTTGGCAGGACAGGGAAGCTCCTACGAGCAGTACTTC CASSLAGQGSSYEQYF
TRBJ2-2 TRBD2 TRBV5-1 - TGCGCCAGCAGCTTGGCCCCTAGCGGGTCGGACACCGGGGAGCTGTTTTTT CASSLAPSGSDTGELFF
TRBJ2-3 TRBD2 TRBV11-2 - TGTGCCAGCAGCCCGGGACTAGGTTCGACAGATACGCAGTATTTT CASSPGLGSTDTQYF
TRBJ1-5 - TRBV27 - TGTGCCAGCAGTTTATCTGCTTACAGGGAAGGACAGCCCCAGCATTTT CASSLSAYREGQPQHF
TRBJ2-7 - TRBV1 - TGCACCAGCAGCCATCCAGTGGGAGGCTCCTACGAGCAGTACTTC CTSSHPVGGSYEQYF
TRBJ2-1 TRBD2 TRBV28 - TGTGCCAGCAGTTTCAGGACTAGCGGGAGTTCGTGGGACTGGGGTGAGCAGTTCTTC CASSFRTSGSSWDWGEQFF
TRBJ1-4 TRBD1 TRBV4-2 - TGTGCCAGCAGCCGGACAGGGGCTGAAAAACTGTTTTTT CASSRTGAEKLFF
TRBJ1-2 TRBD1 TRBV2 - TGTGCCAGCAGTGGGGACAGGGAGTATGGCTACACCTTC CASSGDREYGYTF
TRBJ1-1 - TRBV5-1 - TGCGCCAGCAGCTTGGCAGGGAGGACTGAAGCTTTCTTT CASSLAGRTEAFF
TRBJ1-3 - TRBV7-6 - TGTGCCAGCAGCCCGGGTTATGACTCTGGAAACACCATATATTTT CASSPGYDSGNTIYF
TRBJ2-7 TRBD2 TRBV2 - TGTGCCAGCAGGGCAGGACTAGCGGGGAGCTACGAGCAGTACTTC CASRAGLAGSYEQYF
TRBJ2-7 TRBD1 TRBV6-5 - TGTGCCAGCAGCCCCTACGGACAGGGCTACTACGAGCAGTACTTC CASSPYGQGYYEQYF
TRBJ1-5 TRBD1 TRBV28 once TGTGGGACAGGGGGCTGGGTGCAGCCCCAGCATTTT CGTGGWVQPQHF
TRBJ2-3 - TRBV5-1 - TGCGCCAGCAGCCTCTTAGCGGAACTCACAGATACGCAGTATTTT CASSLLAELTDTQYF
TRBJ2-7 - TRBV11-2 - TGTGCCAGCAGCTTAGATCGGGGTCTGACCTACGAGCAGTACTTC CASSLDRGLTYEQYF
TRBJ1-5 - TRBV19 - TGTGCCAGTAGTAAAGAGGGACACCTTAGCAATCAGCCCCAGCATTTT CASSKEGHLSNQPQHF
TRBJ2-7 TRBD2 TRBV29-1 - TGCAGCGGGACTAGCGCGATGGAGCAGTACTTC CSGTSAMEQYF
TRBJ2-1 - TRBV7-2 - TGTGCCAGCAGCTTCAAGGGGCAACGGGAGCAGTTCTTC CASSFKGQREQFF
TRBJ2-7 TRBD2 TRBV13 - TGTGCCAGCAGCCCTCGGACTAGCGGCGATTCCTACGAGCAGTACTTC CASSPRTSGDSYEQYF
TRBJ1-2 - TRBV25-1 - TGTGCCAGCAGTGTAACAGGGAACTATGGCTACACCTTC CASSVTGNYGYTF
TRBJ1-2 TRBD1 TRBV6-5 - TGTGCCAGCAGTTACTCAATAGGGACAGGGGACTATGGCTACACCTTC CASSYSIGTGDYGYTF
TRBJ1-5 TRBD1 TRBV6-1 once TGTGCCAGCAGGGCACAGGGGGCAGGTCAGCCCCAGCATTTT CASRAQGAGQPQHF
TRBJ1-1 TRBD1 TRBV7-2 - TGTGCCAGCAGCTTCGGGGCAGGGGGCTTATGGAACACTGAAGCTTTCTTT CASSFGAGGLWNTEAFF
TRBJ1-4 - TRBV14 - TGTGCCAGCAGCCATTTAACAGGGTTAGCTAATGAAAAACTGTTTTTT CASSHLTGLANEKLFF
TRBJ2-2 - TRBV19 - TGTGCCAGTAGTATAGCCGCCAGCGCGAACACCGGGGAGCTGTTTTTT CASSIAASANTGELFF